What follows describes a single TCR beta chain. Its cognate antigen is unknown. These data come from a study of T cell responses to AZD1222 COVID-19 vaccine. Study overall: Second doses that came at about 4 or about 12 weeks were put together. Study-wide points: There were mostly white British donors and more females than males, and clonal diversity was possibly underestimated. Repertoire sampling was restricted to post-peak T cell response timepoints. Only six AZD1222 recipients tested seropositive at baseline.

The V end was cut by 0 bases, the J end by 10 bases, with 13 bases between. This CDR3 region has 14 residues. CDR1 and CDR2 from the germline V gene are MNHEY and SVGAGI. The assay was immunoSEQ multiplex PCR, and TCRdb's table has in-frame clones only and misses some. This sample has about 190,000 clones, with more than 75% found just once. Material: peripheral blood, obtained on day 0 of AZD1222 vaccination. The rearrangement uses TRBV6-5 and TRBJ2-1; D is perhaps TRBD2 (5 bases). The receptor's source is an adult in good health. The CDR3 sequence is CASSYSSLAGEQFF. CDR3 bases: TGTGCCAGCAGTTACTCGAGTCTAGCCGGGGAGCAGTTCTTC.